Below, 32 T cell receptor beta chains from the same sample are listed, as sequenced in a study of blood T cells in healthy people across ages. Through a sample-barcoded 5' primer and a J-beta primer mix, a second PCR was run for roughly 7 to 12 cycles. TCRdb ran MiXCR on the 5' RACE reads and lists one entry per CDR3 protein. The sample has 500,000 to 650,000 distinct CDR3 sequences, 27% seen once. These data are also associated with another study on T cells of mothers and their children.

The sample comprised blood. The receptor source for this set is a boy aged 2 to 10 in good health.

This sequence joins TRBV12-3 or TRBV12-4 and TRBJ2-1, with D uncertain. There are 12 residues in the CDR3. The V and J ends lost 3 bases and 10 bases respectively, with 10 bases between them. The CDR3 bases are TGTGCCAGCAGTTTGGTCAGATGGGAGCAGTTCTTC. The encoded protein is CASSLVRWEQFF.

V and J are TRBV12-3 or TRBV12-4 and TRBJ2-3; D possibly matches TRBD1 or TRBD2 (5 bases each). V was cut by 2 bases and J by 3 bases, with 12 bases left in between. The CDR3 spans 15 residues. As DNA, the CDR3 is TGTGCCAGCAGTTTAATCCTCTGGGGGACAGATACGCAGTATTTT. It codes for CASSLILWGTDTQYF.

The chain's CDR3 is CASSLEATIYF. CDR3 nucleotides: TGTGCCAGCAGTTTAGAGGCGACCATATATTTT. This chain uses TRBV12-3 or TRBV12-4 with TRBJ1-3, with D hard to call. The CDR3 runs 11 residues. Trimming left V 1 base short and J 10 bases short, with 5 bases between.

This clonotype showed up just a few times. V usage is TRBV5-1 and J usage is TRBJ1-2; D is ambiguous. CDR1 SGHRS and CDR2 YFSETQ come from the germline V gene. With 4 bases removed from V and 5 bases from J, the gap between germline ends came to 12 bases. The CDR3 loop spans 13 amino acids. The CDR3 protein is CASSLAVGYGYTF. CDR3 bases: TGCGCCAGCAGCCTCGCCGTTGGGTATGGCTACACCTTC. The variable domain in full, with the rest retrieved from reference TRBV5-1 and TRBJ1-2, is KAGVTQTPRYLIKTRGQQVTLSCSPISGHRSVSWYQQTPGQGLQFLFEYFSETQRNKGNFPGRFSGRQFSNSRSEMNVSTLELGDSALYLCASSLAVGYGYTFGSGTRLTVV.

This clonotype was found a few times. This chain connects TRBV12-5 to TRBJ1-2; D call uncertain. This CDR3 spans 14 amino acids. CDR1 and CDR2 (germline): LGHNT, FRNRAP. Between the trimmed V and J ends, which lost 1 base and 4 bases, there was a span of 10 bases. CDR3 amino acids: CASGLAGVGYGYTF. The DNA for the CDR3 is TGTGCTAGTGGTTTGGCAGGAGTAGGCTATGGCTACACCTTC.

This clonotype was seen only a few times. An end of the junction differs from the germline gene, which may be a read error. This chain uses TRBV20-1 with TRBJ2-5; 7 bases line up with TRBD1. Germline CDR1 reads DFQATT; CDR2 reads SNEGSKA (reference sequence). CDR3 length: 14 amino acids. The CDR3 spells CSARDRDRLWREFF. CDR3 DNA sequence: TGCAGTGCTAGAGATCGGGACAGATTGTGGCGTGAATTCTTC.

This chain joins TRBV28 and TRBJ2-6; D is perhaps TRBD1 (6 bases). CDR1 and CDR2 from the germline V gene are MDHEN and SYDVKM. Trimming removed 5 bases from V and 2 bases from J, with 7 bases in between. The CDR3 runs 14 residues. The CDR3 here is CASSGGTGANVLTF. As DNA, the CDR3 is TGTGCCAGCAGTGGGGGCACTGGGGCCAACGTCCTGACTTTC. Variable domain in full (rest from reference TRBV28 and TRBJ2-6): DVKVTQSSRYLVKRTGEKVFLECVQDMDHENMFWYRQDPGLGLRLIYFSYDVKMKEKGDIPEGYSVSREKKERFSLILESASTNQTSMYLCASSGGTGANVLTFGAGSRLTVL.

The chain uses TRBV20-1 and TRBJ1-3; D perhaps matches TRBD1 (6 bases). Germline-derived CDR1 and CDR2 are DFQATT and SNEGSKA (reference sequence). V gave up 0 bases and J gave up 4 bases, with 19 bases separating them. This CDR3 contains 17 residues. CDR3 nucleotide sequence: TGCAGTGCTAGAGAGCCGCGGACAGATCGCCAAGGAAACACCATATATTTT. It specifies CSAREPRTDRQGNTIYF.

The chain recombines TRBV6-6 with TRBJ1-1; a weak D match, TRBD1 (5 bases). CDR1 MNHNY and CDR2 SVGAGI come from the germline V gene (reference sequence). The CDR3 spans 16 residues. Trimming removed 2 bases at V and 0 bases at J, with 13 bases between. CDR3 nucleotides: TGTGCCAGCAGTTACCCGGGGCAGCTCCTGAACACTGAAGCTTTCTTT. Protein: CASSYPGQLLNTEAFF.

This clonotype has only a few counts. V gene TRBV7-9 combines with J gene TRBJ2-2; 10 nucleotides agree with TRBD2. Germline loops: CDR1 SEHNR, CDR2 FQNEAQ (reference sequence). Trimming cost V 7 bases and J 3 bases; bases outside gene matches: 14. The CDR3 runs 18 residues. For the CDR3, the DNA is TGTGCCAGCACCTCGCTAGGACTAGCGGAAACCGACACCGGGGAGCTGTTTTTT. It codes for CASTSLGLAETDTGELFF.

This clonotype has just a few counts. CDR3 bases: TGTGCCAGCAGTATAGCGGGTGGGCTAGGCGAGCAGTACTTC. Residues: CASSIAGGLGEQYF. This chain uses TRBV7-6 with TRBJ2-5, with TRBD2 identical over 7 bases. Judging by the DNA end, TRBJ2-7 fits better; the J call may be wrong. The length of the CDR3 is 14 residues. The germline V gene has CDR1 SGHVS and CDR2 FNYEAQ.

This clonotype was detected only a few times. The gene calls are TRBV5-8 and TRBJ2-1; 7 bases align to TRBD1. CDR3 length equals 14 residues. Germline V gene sequence: CDR1 SGHTS, CDR2 YDEGEE. J gave up 7 bases and V 4 bases, and 8 bases lay outside the gene matches. CDR3 nucleotide sequence: TGTGCCAGCAGCCACCAGACAGGGCTGAATGAGCAGTTCTTC. Translating gives CASSHQTGLNEQFF.

The chain links TRBV12-3 or TRBV12-4 to TRBJ2-5; TRBD1 aligns across 8 bases. This CDR3 has 15 amino acids. Trimming took 1 base from V and 4 from J; bases not matched to a gene: 5. The CDR3 DNA reads TGTGCCAGCAGTTTAGACCCCGACAGGGGAGAGACCCAGTACTTC. It is translated as CASSLDPDRGETQYF.

V is TRBV18 and J is TRBJ2-5, with TRBD2 matching over 12 bases. The better agreement between TRBJ2-1 and the DNA end casts doubt on the J call. This CDR3 spans 16 amino acids. The germline V gene has CDR1 KGHSH and CDR2 LQKENI. CDR3 bases: TGTGCCAGCTCACCGCTTGCTAGCGGGGGGGCGGCTGAGCAGTTCTTC. It encodes CASSPLASGGAAEQFF.

This clonotype appeared a few times. CDR3 sequence reads: CASSVDGEEWGTDTQYF. The DNA of the CDR3 is TGTGCCAGCAGCGTAGACGGGGAGGAATGGGGCACAGATACGCAGTATTTT. This sequence joins TRBV9 and TRBJ2-3; D is perhaps TRBD2 (6 bases). V was pared by 0 bases and J by 1 base, with 15 bases between. The CDR3 totals 17 residues. Germline CDR1 reads SGDLS; CDR2 reads YYNGEE.

This clonotype was observed a few times. This rearrangement joins TRBV18 to TRBJ2-5; D assignment may be TRBD1 or TRBD2 (5 bases each). The germline V and J ends were trimmed by 6 bases and 5 bases, with 19 bases remaining between them. Germline CDR1 reads KGHSH; CDR2 reads LQKENI. This CDR3 spans 15 amino acids. The CDR3 bases are TGTGCCAGCTCCCCTAACGGGGCCGTAGGGGAGACCCAGTACTTC. Residues: CASSPNGAVGETQYF.

The rearrangement uses TRBV5-1 and TRBJ2-2, with D tentatively TRBD1 (7 bases). Germline V gene data show CDR1 as SGHRS and CDR2 as YFSETQ. The CDR3 loop spans 14 amino acids. The ends were cut back, 5 bases at V and 4 bases at J, with 12 bases in the middle. The CDR3 spells CASREGTVTGELFF. The CDR3 DNA sequence: TGCGCCAGCAGGGAGGGGACAGTCACCGGGGAGCTGTTTTTT.

This clonotype was counted only a few times. The V and J genes are TRBV3-1 and TRBJ2-4; TRBD1 aligns across 7 bases. Losses at the gene ends were 3 bases for V and 2 bases for J; bases not matched to a gene: 4. This CDR3 has 15 residues. The germline CDR1 and CDR2 sequences are LGHDT and YNNKEL (reference sequence). The CDR3 spells CASSQNRGSKNIQYF. CDR3 DNA sequence: TGTGCCAGCAGCCAGAACAGGGGCTCCAAAAACATTCAGTACTTC.

The chain joins TRBV9 to TRBJ1-2; TRBD1 matches 9 bases. The V gene end was trimmed by 1 base and the J gene end by 5 bases; junction bases not matched to a gene: 6. In germline, CDR1 is SGDLS, CDR2 YYNGEE. CDR3 length: 15 residues. The CDR3 bases are TGTGCCAGCAGCGTAACAGGGGGCACTGGGTATGGCTACACCTTC. It codes for CASSVTGGTGYGYTF.

The V and J genes are TRBV7-9 and TRBJ2-4, with D perhaps being TRBD1 or TRBD2 (7 bases each). The CDR3 contains 15 residues. Per germline, CDR1 SEHNR and CDR2 FQNEAQ (reference sequence). Trimming shortened V by 4 bases and J by 4 bases, and 14 bases separated the two germline ends. Here the CDR3 reads CASSYQGGPKNIQYF. In DNA, the CDR3 is TGTGCCAGCAGCTACCAGGGGGGGCCTAAAAACATTCAGTACTTC.

The rearrangement links TRBV20-1 to TRBJ2-2; 11 nucleotides agree with TRBD1. The CDR3 has 17 residues. Looked up from germline, CDR1 is DFQATT and CDR2 is SNEGSKA (reference sequence). V dropped 2 bases and J dropped 1; count of bases not matched to a gene: 6. The CDR3 loop reads CSARPPGQGVNTGELFF. CDR3 DNA sequence: TGCAGTGCTAGACCACCGGGACAGGGGGTGAACACCGGGGAGCTGTTTTTT.

The chain links TRBV27 to TRBJ1-6; D gene ambiguous. With 6 bases removed from V and 0 bases from J, the gap between germline ends came to 15 bases. The CDR3 sequence is 17 residues long. Germline values: CDR1 MNHEY, CDR2 SMNVEV (reference sequence). DNA for the CDR3: TGTGCCAGCAGACAAGGACGGACGAGCTCCTATAATTCACCCCTCCACTTT. Amino acids: CASRQGRTSSYNSPLHF.

In its sample, this clonotype was seen many times. This chain joins TRBV5-1 and TRBJ1-1; TRBD1 is a possible D gene (5 bases). V lost 0 bases to trimming and J lost 7 bases, with 10 bases between them. The CDR3 consists of 13 residues. Per germline, CDR1 SGHRS and CDR2 YFSETQ. The CDR3 region has the DNA TGCGCCAGCAGCTTGGTTCCAGGGTTTGAAGCTTTCTTT. Translation gives CASSLVPGFEAFF. Full variable domain (remainder filled in from reference TRBV5-1 and TRBJ1-1): KAGVTQTPRYLIKTRGQQVTLSCSPISGHRSVSWYQQTPGQGLQFLFEYFSETQRNKGNFPGRFSGRQFSNSRSEMNVSTLELGDSALYLCASSLVPGFEAFFGQGTRLTVV.

J is TRBJ1-4 and V is TRBV6-5, with D perhaps matching TRBD1 (5 bases). Germline-derived CDR1 and CDR2 are MNHEY and SVGAGI. The CDR3 extends over 14 amino acids. The ends were cut back, 6 bases at V and 6 bases at J, with 14 bases in the middle. CDR3: CASRGEVWDEKLFF. The CDR3 nucleotides read TGTGCCAGCAGGGGGGAAGTTTGGGATGAAAAACTGTTTTTT.

This clonotype has only a few counts. The CDR3 loop reads CASSLSAGKDSPLHF. In DNA, the CDR3 is TGTGCCAGCAGCTTATCCGCGGGGAAGGATTCACCCCTCCACTTT. The V gene is TRBV13, the J gene TRBJ1-6; D uncertain. The germline V and J ends were trimmed by 2 bases and 8 bases, with 13 bases remaining between them. CDR1 and CDR2 (germline): PRHDT, FYEKMQ (reference sequence). This CDR3 comprises 15 residues.

This clonotype was detected a few times. The chain's CDR3 is CSAGTLGHTDTQYF. DNA for the CDR3: TGCAGCGCCGGGACCTTAGGACACACAGATACGCAGTATTTT. The J gene is TRBJ2-3, the V gene TRBV29-1; either TRBD1 or TRBD2 may supply D (5 bases each). The length of the CDR3 is 14 residues. Germline V CDR1 and CDR2: SQVTM, ANQGSEA. The V gene lost 7 bases and the J gene lost 2 bases, with 16 bases spanning the gap.

This clonotype was counted a few times. The chain joins TRBV12-3 or TRBV12-4 to TRBJ2-7; 7 bases are a match to TRBD1. The CDR3 runs to 18 residues. The V gene end was trimmed by 6 bases and the J gene end by 4 bases; junction bases not matched to a gene: 21. CDR3 protein: CASSFFIRGRGDSYEQYF. In DNA form, the CDR3 reads TGTGCCAGCAGCTTCTTCATTAGGGGGCGAGGGGATTCTTACGAGCAGTACTTC.

In its sample, this clonotype was seen a few times. The junction does not match germline at one end; this may be a read error. The chain joins TRBV2 to TRBJ1-2; a weak D match, TRBD1 (6 bases). The CDR3 is 12 amino acids. Germline values: CDR1 SNHLY, CDR2 FYNNEI. Here the CDR3 DNA reads TGTGCCAGCAGTGACAGGGGCTATGACTACACCTTC. Encoded protein: CASSDRGYDYTF. Drawing the rest from reference TRBV2 and TRBJ1-2, the complete variable domain is EPEVTQTPSHQVTQMGQEVILRCVPISNHLYFYWYRQILGQKVEFLVSFYNNEISEKSEIFDDQFSVERPDGSNFTLKIRSTKLEDSAMYFCASSDRGYDYTFGSGTRLTVV.

This clonotype was observed a few times. This chain uses TRBV25-1 with TRBJ1-4; 7 nucleotides match TRBD1. Germline values: CDR1 MGHDK, CDR2 SYGVNS. After removal of 7 bases from V and 8 bases from J, the junction contained 7 bases not matched to a gene. This CDR3 contains 13 residues. CDR3 bases: TGTGCCAGCACCCAGACAGGGCCCGAAAAACTGTTTTTT. It yields the protein CASTQTGPEKLFF.

This clonotype was seen ten or more times. As DNA, the CDR3 is TGTGCCAGCAGTTTTCAGGGTTACGAGCAGTACTTC. Translated: CASSFQGYEQYF. This chain connects TRBV7-9 to TRBJ2-7; D may be TRBD1 (5 bases). V was shortened by 6 bases and J by 4 bases, with 10 bases between the two germline ends. The CDR3 has 12 amino acids. Germline CDR1 and CDR2: SEHNR and FQNEAQ (reference sequence).

This clonotype appeared a few times. The chain is built from TRBV12-3 or TRBV12-4 and TRBJ1-2; 8 positions match TRBD1. Germline trimming cut 0 bases from V and 3 bases from J; bases unmatched to any gene: 0. The CDR3 sequence is 14 residues long. The CDR3 DNA reads TGTGCCAGCAGTTTAGCACAGGGGGACTATGGCTACACCTTC. Protein product: CASSLAQGDYGYTF.

This chain connects TRBV5-1 to TRBJ1-4; 8 bases match TRBD1. The germline V gene has CDR1 SGHRS and CDR2 YFSETQ. The CDR3 is 16 residues long. V gave up 1 base and J gave up 0 bases; unmatched junction bases: 2. The CDR3 loop is CASSLTGGATNEKLFF. CDR3 in DNA: TGCGCCAGCAGCTTGACAGGGGGAGCAACTAATGAAAAACTGTTTTTT.